This T cell receptor (beta chain) comes out of a study of radiotherapy plus CTLA-4 blockade in lung cancer. At the level of the study: Objective responses were seen in more than 15% of patients, disease control in more than 30%.

Lung cancer patients with chemo-refractory metastatic non-small-cell disease were given focal radiation plus CTLA-4 blockade with ipilimumab. General study findings and limits: Peripheral blood showed expansion of tumor-derived TCR clones after radiotherapy and ipilimumab. Reports state that early shifts in blood T cell clones, with interferon-beta, best predicted response.

Sequenced by immunoSEQ multiplex PCR; TCRdb stores in-frame clones only, minus some. This table holds about 50,000 clones, 73% found once. V was trimmed by 2 bases and J by 6 bases, leaving 13 bases between them. CDR1 is MNHEY and CDR2 is SVGAGI in the germline V gene. The CDR3 extends over 14 amino acids. Worth noting for this clone: What it recognizes is unknown.

The specimen was peripheral blood, collected from a patient treated with radiotherapy plus ipilimumab. The chain joins TRBV6-5 to TRBJ1-1, with D possibly matching TRBD1 (5 bases). The TCR comes from a human donor with non-small cell lung cancer who had a complete response to radiotherapy plus ipilimumab. The CDR3 here is CASSYTPGQPEAFF. In nucleotides, the CDR3 is TGTGCCAGCAGTTACACCCCAGGGCAGCCTGAAGCTTTCTTT.